This TCR beta chain was captured by sequencing in a study of a mutant IDH1 vaccine in newly diagnosed glioma (dated by TCRdb to 2020 to 2022). Turning to the overall study: Patients received eight vaccinations in weeks 1, 3, 5, 7, 11, 15, 19 and 23, corresponding to visits V03 through V10. Vaccination began 4-6 weeks after radiotherapy alone, or alongside temozolomide cycles in the chemotherapy-containing groups. Of the approximately 35 treated patients, around 62% were male and approximately 40% were female, and a mean age of 40.4 years was recorded. Prior to enrollment, standard therapy consisting of radiotherapy alone, temozolomide alone, or radiochemotherapy with temozolomide had been administered to patients, with the combination being received by most patients. Peripheral blood samples were drawn at six visits, namely V03 (baseline), V05, V07, V10, V12 and V13. Longitudinal TCRB deep sequencing was done for about two dozen treated patients, wherever samples were available for exploratory analyses.

The study at large found these results: Across multiple MHC alleles, vaccine-induced immune responses were seen in 85% to 95% of patients. Pseudoprogression appeared unrelated to alterations in the top peripheral T cell clonotypes detected by TCRB sequencing. The authors noted that analyses of patient blood samples could not be reproduced because of sample limitations. Availability determined which PBMC samples were chosen for TCRB deep sequencing.

Library creation used the immunoSEQ multiplex PCR assay. The hsTCRB Kit was used according to the manufacturer's protocol to amplify rearranged TCR beta chain sequences. TCRB libraries were sequenced on an Illumina MiSeq. The study's processing was this. Demultiplexing, trimming and gene mapping were performed with the kit vendor's proprietary platform. In TCRdb, the immuneACCESS table is reduced to in-frame sequences with V and J assigned. These tables do not hold every clone; where another copy was compared, an unresolved V gene accounts for under half, and the others remain unexplained. The V and J calls and clone size were taken over from that table, and D and trimming were inferred from the DNA. A total of around 40,000 clones appear in this sample, about 83% of them only once. The top ten clonotypes cover 2% to 2.5% of the sample. In the paper's terms, the time point label means: week 11, during vaccination. Each vaccine dose, consisting of 300 ug of a 20-mer mutant IDH1 peptide in Montanide, was administered subcutaneously with topical imiquimod. All donors had newly diagnosed IDH1-mutant astrocytomas of WHO grade 3 or 4 that showed loss of nuclear ATRX. The samples were drawn from NOA16, a multicentre, single-arm, open-label phase I trial in Germany that tested a mutant IDH1 peptide vaccine in humans for the first time. Genomic DNA for TCRB sequencing was isolated from EDTA blood with the DNeasy Blood and Tissue Kit.

A word on this clone: The antigen it binds to is not known. Base-call qualities are not available, and no considerably larger clone is one nucleotide away.

Sequences MNHEY (CDR1) and SVGAGI (CDR2) are obtained from the germline V gene. Germline trimming amounts to 0 bases on V and 3 bases on J, with 4 as the count of junction bases outside the gene matches. The CDR3, from cysteine to phenylalanine, totals 15 residues. The only DNA kept is the CDR3, 45 bases in frame from the first base. The clonotype originates from a man in his forties or fifties with glioma. The chain employs TRBV6-5 and TRBJ2-7, and 8 junctional nucleotides match TRBD2. The sequences come from PBMCs, collected from a glioma patient whose treatment included an IDH1 peptide vaccine. The CDR3 loop reads CASSYSHSGSYEQYF. The nucleotide sequence reads TGTGCCAGCAGTTACTCCCACAGCGGGAGCTACGAGCAGTACTTC.